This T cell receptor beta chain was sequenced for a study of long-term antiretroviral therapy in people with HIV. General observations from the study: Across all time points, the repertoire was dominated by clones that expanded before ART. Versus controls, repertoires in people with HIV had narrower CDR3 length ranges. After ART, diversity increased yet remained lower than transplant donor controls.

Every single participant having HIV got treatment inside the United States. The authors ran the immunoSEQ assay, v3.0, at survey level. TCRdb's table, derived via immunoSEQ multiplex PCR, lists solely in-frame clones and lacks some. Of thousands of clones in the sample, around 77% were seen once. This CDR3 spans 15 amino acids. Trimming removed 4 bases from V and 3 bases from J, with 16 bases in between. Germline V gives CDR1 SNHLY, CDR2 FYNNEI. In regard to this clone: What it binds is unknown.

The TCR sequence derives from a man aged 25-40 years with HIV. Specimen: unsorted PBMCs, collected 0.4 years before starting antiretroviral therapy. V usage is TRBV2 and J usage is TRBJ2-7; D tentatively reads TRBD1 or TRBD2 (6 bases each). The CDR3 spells CASSVDRGQYYEQYF. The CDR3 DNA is TGTGCCAGCAGTGTGGACCGGGGGCAGTACTACGAGCAGTACTTC.